This T cell receptor beta chain was recorded in a study of blood T cells in healthy people across ages. The V gene lost 3 bases and the J gene lost 14 bases, with 17 bases spanning the gap. CDR1 is MGHRA, CDR2 YSYEKL, per germline. CDR3 length equals 13 residues. Extracted total RNA amounted to at least 5.5 micrograms for each sample. About this clonotype itself: What it binds is not known.

Together with a sample-barcoded 5' primer, a J-beta primer mix was included in a second PCR lasting 7 to 11 cycles. TCRdb ran MiXCR on the 5' RACE reads and lists one entry per CDR3 protein. Of fewer than 750,000 distinct CDR3 sequences listed, about 51% are singletons. Findings of the study overall: Greater diversity and more naive CD4+ cells were seen in long-lived donors than in aged donors. Without sorted subsets, naive and antigen-experienced compartments could not be conclusively compared. Older age coincided with a roughly linear decline in TCR beta diversity per million T cells.

The sequence was obtained from a woman older than 75 in good health. The specimen sequenced was blood. This rearrangement joins TRBV4-1 to TRBJ2-1, with a tentative D call TRBD2 (5 bases). In nucleotides, the CDR3 is TGCGCCAGCAGCCAGCCTGCTGACCCGGGGAAGTTCTTC. Translating it yields CASSQPADPGKFF.